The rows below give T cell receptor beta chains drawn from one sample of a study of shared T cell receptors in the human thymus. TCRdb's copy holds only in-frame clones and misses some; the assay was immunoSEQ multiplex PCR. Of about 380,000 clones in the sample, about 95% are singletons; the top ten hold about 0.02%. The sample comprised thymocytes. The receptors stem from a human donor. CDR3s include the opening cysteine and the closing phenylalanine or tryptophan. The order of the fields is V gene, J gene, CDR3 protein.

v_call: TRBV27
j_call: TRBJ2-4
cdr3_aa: CASNSGDSGSSKNIQYF

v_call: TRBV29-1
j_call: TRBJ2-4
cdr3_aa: CFRGGPLAKNIQYF

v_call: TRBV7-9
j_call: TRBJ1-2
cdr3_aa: CASSRGGGCYGYTF

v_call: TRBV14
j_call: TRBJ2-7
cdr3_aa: CASSPSGLAVGDEQYF

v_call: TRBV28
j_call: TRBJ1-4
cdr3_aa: CASSLTGGFEKLFF

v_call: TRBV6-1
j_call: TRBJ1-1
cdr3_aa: CASSGTGGSLNTEAFF

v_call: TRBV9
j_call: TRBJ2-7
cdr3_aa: CASSPLTGEGPTNYEQYF

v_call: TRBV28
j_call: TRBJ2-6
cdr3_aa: CASSPWGGPGANVLTF

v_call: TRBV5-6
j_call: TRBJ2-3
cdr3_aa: CASSTTDTSTDTQYF

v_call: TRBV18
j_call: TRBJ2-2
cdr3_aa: CASPRGNTGELFF

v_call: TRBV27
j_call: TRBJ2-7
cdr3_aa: CASSPGRLSSYEQYF

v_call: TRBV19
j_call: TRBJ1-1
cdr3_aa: CASAGARAFF

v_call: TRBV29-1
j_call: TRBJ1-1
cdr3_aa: CSVDTQNTEAFF

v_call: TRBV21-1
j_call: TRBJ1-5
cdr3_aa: CASSKAGCRRNQPQHF

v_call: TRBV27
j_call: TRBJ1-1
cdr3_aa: CASSSPAETVSLFGNTEAFF

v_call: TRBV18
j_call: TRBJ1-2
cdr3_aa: CASSPTGARYGYTF

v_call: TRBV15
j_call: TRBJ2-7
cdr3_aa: CATSAPTSASLCLEQYF

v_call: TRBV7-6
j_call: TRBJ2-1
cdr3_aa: CASSLASGLAGNSYEQFF

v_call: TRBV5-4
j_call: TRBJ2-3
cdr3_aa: CASSFRLSDTQYF